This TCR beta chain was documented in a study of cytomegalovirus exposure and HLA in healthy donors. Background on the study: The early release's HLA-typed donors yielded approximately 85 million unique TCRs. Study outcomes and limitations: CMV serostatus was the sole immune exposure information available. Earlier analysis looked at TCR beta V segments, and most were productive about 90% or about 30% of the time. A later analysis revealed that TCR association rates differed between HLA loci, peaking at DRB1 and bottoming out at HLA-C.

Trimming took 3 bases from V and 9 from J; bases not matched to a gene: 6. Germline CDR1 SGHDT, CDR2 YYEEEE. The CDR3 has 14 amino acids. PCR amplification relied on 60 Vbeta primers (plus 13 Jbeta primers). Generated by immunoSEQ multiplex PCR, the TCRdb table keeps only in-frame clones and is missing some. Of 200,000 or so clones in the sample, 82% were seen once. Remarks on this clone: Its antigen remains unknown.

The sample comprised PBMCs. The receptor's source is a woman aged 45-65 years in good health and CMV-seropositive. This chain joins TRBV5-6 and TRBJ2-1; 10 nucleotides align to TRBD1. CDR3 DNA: TGTGCCAGCAGCTCCGGGACAGGGGTCGGTGAGCAGTTCTTC. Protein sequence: CASSSGTGVGEQFF.